These T cell receptor beta chains were read from a single sample in a study of blood T cell repertoires in COVID-19. Sequencing used immunoSEQ multiplex PCR; TCRdb keeps in-frame clones, though not all of them. The table shows roughly 140,000 clones, with roughly 86% occurring only once. Sequencing used peripheral blood. The receptors were sampled from a human donor in a cohort sampled during active COVID-19. Each CDR3 is given with its conserved first and last residue. Each record gives: CDR3 DNA, CDR3 protein, clone size, D gene, J gene, V gene. A D gene is named only where the DNA matches it firmly. Size is omitted from some rows. Given values are once, few, many or a class for expanded clones.

DNA: TGTGCCAGCAGTCCCCTTACCCTGCGGGGGGTAGGCGGGGAGCTGTTTTTT; CDR3: CASSPLTLRGVGGELFF; size: NA; D: TRBD2; J: TRBJ2-2; V: TRBV28
DNA: TGTGCCAGCAGCCCCCGGGGAGGAGCCTACGAGCAGTACTTC; CDR3: CASSPRGGAYEQYF; size: NA; D: NA; J: TRBJ2-7; V: TRBV5-7
DNA: TGCGCCAGCAGACCCCGACAGGGTTCCCTCACTAACTATGGCTACACCTTC; CDR3: CASRPRQGSLTNYGYTF; size: NA; D: TRBD1; J: TRBJ1-2; V: TRBV10-2
DNA: TGTGCCAGTAGTATAGACCCTCCGCGGACTAATGGCTACACCTTC; CDR3: CASSIDPPRTNGYTF; size: NA; D: NA; J: TRBJ1-2; V: TRBV19
DNA: TGTGCCAGCAGTTTAGAAGGCCAGGGGGGAGGCTATGGCTACACCTTC; CDR3: CASSLEGQGGGYGYTF; size: NA; D: TRBD1; J: TRBJ1-2; V: TRBV28
DNA: TGCGCCAGCAGCTTGGACGGATCAGGGGCCCAGCATTTT; CDR3: CASSLDGSGAQHF; size: NA; D: NA; J: TRBJ1-5; V: TRBV5-1
DNA: TGTGCCAGCTCACCCCTCCCACTAGCGGGGGCCCTTAACTCCTACGAGCAGTACTTC; CDR3: CASSPLPLAGALNSYEQYF; size: NA; D: TRBD2; J: TRBJ2-7; V: TRBV18
DNA: TGTGCCAGCAGCTTCGGGACAGGGTTTGGAAATACGCAGTATTTT; CDR3: CASSFGTGFGNTQYF; size: NA; D: TRBD1; J: TRBJ2-3; V: TRBV11-3
DNA: TGTGCCAGCAGCCCCGGGACTAGCGGGGGGACGCAGTTCTTC; CDR3: CASSPGTSGGTQFF; size: NA; D: TRBD2; J: TRBJ2-1; V: TRBV2
DNA: TGTGCCAGCAGCCGGCTGGACAGGGAGGAGACCCAGTACTTC; CDR3: CASSRLDREETQYF; size: NA; D: TRBD1; J: TRBJ2-5; V: TRBV5-5
DNA: TGCGCCAGCAGCCAAATGGCGGGCTACGAGCAGTACTTC; CDR3: CASSQMAGYEQYF; size: NA; D: NA; J: TRBJ2-7; V: TRBV4-1
DNA: TGTGCCAGCAGTTCAGGAAATCAGCCCCAGCATTTT; CDR3: CASSSGNQPQHF; size: NA; D: NA; J: TRBJ1-5; V: TRBV28
DNA: TGTGCCAGCAGCCTTAGTCAGAGCGGGGGGGCGAGCACAGATACGCAGTATTTT; CDR3: CASSLSQSGGASTDTQYF; size: NA; D: TRBD2; J: TRBJ2-3; V: TRBV7-2
DNA: TGTGCCAGCAGCCAAGAGAGGGGGAGCACAGATACGCAGTATTTT; CDR3: CASSQERGSTDTQYF; size: NA; D: NA; J: TRBJ2-3; V: TRBV4-2
DNA: TGTGCCAGCAGCTTAGTCCCCAGGGTATCTGAAGCTTTCTTT; CDR3: CASSLVPRVSEAFF; size: NA; D: NA; J: TRBJ1-1; V: TRBV7-2
DNA: TGTGCCAGCACTTCACTCAGGCGGGGGGCGAGCACTGAAGCTTTCTTT; CDR3: CASTSLRRGASTEAFF; size: NA; D: NA; J: TRBJ1-1; V: TRBV27
DNA: TGTGCCAGCAGCCAAGAACCTGCCGGGACTAGCGGGATCGGGGATACGCAGTATTTT; CDR3: CASSQEPAGTSGIGDTQYF; size: NA; D: TRBD2; J: TRBJ2-3; V: TRBV4-2
DNA: TGTGCCAGCAGGATGCGGATCCCCGGGGACAGAACTGATGTAGCTTTCTTT; CDR3: CASRMRIPGDRTDVAFF; size: once; D: TRBD1; J: TRBJ1-1; V: TRBV11-2
DNA: TGTGCCAGCAGTACGGCAGGGAACAACGAGCAGTACTTC; CDR3: CASSTAGNNEQYF; size: NA; D: NA; J: TRBJ2-7; V: TRBV2
DNA: TGTGCCACCAGTGACGGACTGAGGAGCTCCTACGAGCAGTACTTC; CDR3: CATSDGLRSSYEQYF; size: NA; D: NA; J: TRBJ2-7; V: TRBV24-1
DNA: TGTGCCATCAAGGCCAGCGGGGCCCAGCCCCAGCATTTT; CDR3: CAIKASGAQPQHF; size: NA; D: NA; J: TRBJ1-5; V: TRBV10-3
DNA: TGTGCCAGCAGCCAGCTAGTGGGTAGCGGGAGAGATGTTCAAGAGACCCAGTACTTC; CDR3: CASSQLVGSGRDVQETQYF; size: NA; D: TRBD2; J: TRBJ2-5; V: TRBV7-2
DNA: TGTGCCAGCAGCACTCAACTAGCCCGGGGTGAGCAGTTCTTC; CDR3: CASSTQLARGEQFF; size: NA; D: NA; J: TRBJ2-1; V: TRBV9
DNA: TGTGCCAGCAGTTTAGAAGCCAAAAACATTCAGTACTTC; CDR3: CASSLEAKNIQYF; size: few; D: NA; J: TRBJ2-4; V: TRBV2
DNA: TGTGCCAGCAGCGATAGCGGGGGGACGTACAATGAGCAGTTCTTC; CDR3: CASSDSGGTYNEQFF; size: NA; D: TRBD2; J: TRBJ2-1; V: TRBV2
DNA: TGTGCCAGCAGCTTAACGGGACAGGGCCAAGAGACCCAGTACTTC; CDR3: CASSLTGQGQETQYF; size: NA; D: TRBD1; J: TRBJ2-5; V: TRBV7-3
DNA: TGTGCCAGCAGCCGAAGGGGGACAGGACCCTATGGCTACACCTTC; CDR3: CASSRRGTGPYGYTF; size: NA; D: TRBD1; J: TRBJ1-2; V: TRBV2
DNA: TGCGCCAGCAGCCCCGAAAAGGGGATGGGGAATGAGCAGTTCTTC; CDR3: CASSPEKGMGNEQFF; size: few; D: NA; J: TRBJ2-1; V: TRBV4-1
DNA: TGCGCCAGCAGCCTCATAAGGGGTGAAAAACTGTTTTTT; CDR3: CASSLIRGEKLFF; size: NA; D: NA; J: TRBJ1-4; V: TRBV4-1
DNA: TGTGCCAGCTCACCACGAGACAGGAACACTGAAGCTTTCTTT; CDR3: CASSPRDRNTEAFF; size: NA; D: NA; J: TRBJ1-1; V: TRBV18
DNA: TGTGCCAGCAGTTTAGGGACATACGGGGAGCTGTTTTTT; CDR3: CASSLGTYGELFF; size: NA; D: NA; J: TRBJ2-2; V: TRBV28
DNA: TGCGCCAGCAGCTTAGGGACAGGGGGAAGTTCCTATAATTCACCCCTCCACTTT; CDR3: CASSLGTGGSSYNSPLHF; size: NA; D: TRBD1; J: TRBJ1-6; V: TRBV5-1
DNA: TGTGCCAGCAGTTTATCGGGACAGGGGGCGGGCACTGAAGCTTTCTTT; CDR3: CASSLSGQGAGTEAFF; size: NA; D: TRBD1; J: TRBJ1-1; V: TRBV27
DNA: TGTGCCAGCAGGAGGGGGCTTAATGAAAAACTGTTTTTT; CDR3: CASRRGLNEKLFF; size: NA; D: TRBD1; J: TRBJ1-4; V: TRBV2
DNA: TGTGCCAGCAGTGACAGGGACACCATATATTTT; CDR3: CASSDRDTIYF; size: once; D: TRBD1; J: TRBJ1-3; V: TRBV28
DNA: TGCGCCAGCTCCGCCAGGGGATCCGGGGCCAACGTCCTGACTTTC; CDR3: CASSARGSGANVLTF; size: NA; D: NA; J: TRBJ2-6; V: TRBV5-1
DNA: TGTGCCAGCGTTGAGGCTAGCGGGAGGTCTGCAGATACGCAGTATTTT; CDR3: CASVEASGRSADTQYF; size: NA; D: TRBD2; J: TRBJ2-3; V: TRBV7-9
DNA: TGTGCCAGCAGCGCCCGGGTCTCAAGCTCCTACAATGAGCAGTTCTTC; CDR3: CASSARVSSSYNEQFF; size: once; D: NA; J: TRBJ2-1; V: TRBV9
DNA: TGTGCCTGGAGCAAAAAGGCTAGCGGAGTGGCCCAGTACTTC; CDR3: CAWSKKASGVAQYF; size: NA; D: TRBD2; J: TRBJ2-5; V: TRBV30
DNA: TGTGCCAGCTCGCGCCCCGGAGGGCGGATCCCCTACAATGAGCAGTTCTTC; CDR3: CASSRPGGRIPYNEQFF; size: NA; D: NA; J: TRBJ2-1; V: TRBV18
DNA: TGTGCCAGCAGCTCGGGACTCTACTACAATGAGCAGTTCTTC; CDR3: CASSSGLYYNEQFF; size: medium-sized; D: NA; J: TRBJ2-1; V: TRBV7-2
DNA: TGTGCCTCCCTGGTGCGAGGTGCTGGAAACACCATATATTTT; CDR3: CASLVRGAGNTIYF; size: NA; D: NA; J: TRBJ1-3; V: TRBV6-5